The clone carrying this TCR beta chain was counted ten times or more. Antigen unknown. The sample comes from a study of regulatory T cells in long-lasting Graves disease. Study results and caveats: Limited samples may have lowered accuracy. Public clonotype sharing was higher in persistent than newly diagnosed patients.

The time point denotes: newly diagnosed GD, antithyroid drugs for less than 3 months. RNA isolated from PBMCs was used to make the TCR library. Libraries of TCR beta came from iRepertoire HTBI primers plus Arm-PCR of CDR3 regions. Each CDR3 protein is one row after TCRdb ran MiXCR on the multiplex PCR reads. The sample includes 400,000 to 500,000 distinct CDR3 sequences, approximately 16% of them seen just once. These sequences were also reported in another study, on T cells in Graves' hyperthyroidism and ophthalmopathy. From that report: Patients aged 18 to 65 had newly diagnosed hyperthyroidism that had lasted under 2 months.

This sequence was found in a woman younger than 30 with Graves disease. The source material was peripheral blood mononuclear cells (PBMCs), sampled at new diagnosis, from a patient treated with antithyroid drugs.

The CDR3 DNA is TGTGCCAGCTCACTTTACTCCCCAGATCTGAACACTGAAGCTTTCTTT. Its translation is CASSLYSPDLNTEAFF. The chain links TRBV18 to TRBJ1-1; D not resolved. From germline, CDR1 is KGHSH and CDR2 LQKENI. Trimming stripped 4 bases from V and 0 bases from J, with 15 bases between. The CDR3 covers 16 residues.